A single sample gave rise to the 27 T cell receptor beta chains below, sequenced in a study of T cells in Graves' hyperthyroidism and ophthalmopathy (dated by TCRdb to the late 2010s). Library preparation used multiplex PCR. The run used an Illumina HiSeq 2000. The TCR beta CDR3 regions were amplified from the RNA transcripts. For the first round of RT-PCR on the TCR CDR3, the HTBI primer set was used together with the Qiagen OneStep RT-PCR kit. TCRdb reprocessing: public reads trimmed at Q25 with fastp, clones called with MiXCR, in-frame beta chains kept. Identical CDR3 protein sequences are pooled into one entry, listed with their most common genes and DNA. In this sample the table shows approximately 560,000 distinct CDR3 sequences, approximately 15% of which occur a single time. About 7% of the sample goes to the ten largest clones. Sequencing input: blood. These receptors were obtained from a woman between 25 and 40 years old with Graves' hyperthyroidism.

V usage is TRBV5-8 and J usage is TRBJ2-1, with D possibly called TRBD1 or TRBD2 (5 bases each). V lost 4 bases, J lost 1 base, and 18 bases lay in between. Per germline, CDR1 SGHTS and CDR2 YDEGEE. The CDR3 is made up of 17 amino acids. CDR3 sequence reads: CASSQGARGPSYNEQFF. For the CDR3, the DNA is TGTGCCAGCAGCCAAGGGGCTCGGGGACCTTCCTACAATGAGCAGTTCTTC. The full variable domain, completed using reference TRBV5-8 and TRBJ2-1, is EAGVTQSPTHLIKTRGQQATLRCSPISGHTSVYWYQQALGLGLQFLLWYDEGEERNRGNFPPRFSGRQFPNYSSELNVNALELEDSALYLCASSQGARGPSYNEQFFGPGTRLTVL.

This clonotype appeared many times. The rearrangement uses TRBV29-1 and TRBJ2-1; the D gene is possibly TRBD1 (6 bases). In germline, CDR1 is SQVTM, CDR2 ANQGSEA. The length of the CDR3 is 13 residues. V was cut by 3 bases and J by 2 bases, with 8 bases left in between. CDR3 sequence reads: CSVDGDTYNEQFF. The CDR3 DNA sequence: TGCAGCGTTGATGGGGACACCTACAATGAGCAGTTCTTC.

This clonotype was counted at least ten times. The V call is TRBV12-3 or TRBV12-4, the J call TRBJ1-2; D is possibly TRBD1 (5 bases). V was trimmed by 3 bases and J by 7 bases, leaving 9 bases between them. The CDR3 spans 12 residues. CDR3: CASSFSGLGYTF. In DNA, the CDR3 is TGTGCCAGCAGTTTTTCGGGGCTTGGCTACACCTTC.

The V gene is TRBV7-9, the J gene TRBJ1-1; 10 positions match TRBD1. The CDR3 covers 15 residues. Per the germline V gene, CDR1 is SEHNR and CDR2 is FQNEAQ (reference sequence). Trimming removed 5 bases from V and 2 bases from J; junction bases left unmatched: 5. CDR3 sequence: CASSNRDRGNTEAFF. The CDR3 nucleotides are TGTGCCAGCAGCAACAGGGACAGGGGAAACACTGAAGCTTTCTTT. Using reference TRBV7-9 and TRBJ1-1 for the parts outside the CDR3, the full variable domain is DTGVSQNPRHKITKRGQNVTFRCDPISEHNRLYWYRQTLGQGPEFLTYFQNEAQLEKSRLLSDRFSAERPKGSFSTLEIQRTEQGDSAMYLCASSNRDRGNTEAFFGQGTRLTVV.

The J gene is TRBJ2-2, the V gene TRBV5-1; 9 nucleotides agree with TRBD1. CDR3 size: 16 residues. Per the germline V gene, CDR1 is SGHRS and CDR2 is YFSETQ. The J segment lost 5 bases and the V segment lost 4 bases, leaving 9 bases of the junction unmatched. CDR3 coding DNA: TGCGCCAGCAGCACCCCGGGACAGGGTCGAACCGGGGAGCTGTTTTTT. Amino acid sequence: CASSTPGQGRTGELFF.

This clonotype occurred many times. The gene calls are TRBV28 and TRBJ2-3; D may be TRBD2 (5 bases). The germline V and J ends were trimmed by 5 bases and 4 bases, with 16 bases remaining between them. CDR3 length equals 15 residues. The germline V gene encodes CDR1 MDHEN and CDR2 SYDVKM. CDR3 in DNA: TGTGCCAGCAGTCACCCACTAGTTTCTTCAGATACGCAGTATTTT. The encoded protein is CASSHPLVSSDTQYF.

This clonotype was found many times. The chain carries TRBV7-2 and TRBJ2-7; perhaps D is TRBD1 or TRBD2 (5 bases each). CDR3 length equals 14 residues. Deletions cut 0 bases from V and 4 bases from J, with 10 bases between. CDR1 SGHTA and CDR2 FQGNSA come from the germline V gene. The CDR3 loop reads CASSLALGEYEQYF. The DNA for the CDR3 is TGTGCCAGCAGCTTAGCGTTGGGGGAGTACGAGCAGTACTTC.

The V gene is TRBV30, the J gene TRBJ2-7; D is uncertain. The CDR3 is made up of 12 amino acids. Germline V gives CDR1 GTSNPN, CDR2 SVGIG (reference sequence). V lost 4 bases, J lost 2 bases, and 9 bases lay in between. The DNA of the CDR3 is TGTGCCTGGAATCAAGGGACCTACGAGCAGTACTTC. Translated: CAWNQGTYEQYF.

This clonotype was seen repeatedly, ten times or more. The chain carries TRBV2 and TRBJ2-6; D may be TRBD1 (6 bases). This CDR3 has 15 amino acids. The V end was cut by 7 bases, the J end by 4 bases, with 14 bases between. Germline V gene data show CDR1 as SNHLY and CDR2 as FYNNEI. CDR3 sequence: CASIQGQNGANVLTF. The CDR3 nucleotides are TGTGCCAGCATCCAGGGACAAAACGGGGCCAACGTCCTGACTTTC.

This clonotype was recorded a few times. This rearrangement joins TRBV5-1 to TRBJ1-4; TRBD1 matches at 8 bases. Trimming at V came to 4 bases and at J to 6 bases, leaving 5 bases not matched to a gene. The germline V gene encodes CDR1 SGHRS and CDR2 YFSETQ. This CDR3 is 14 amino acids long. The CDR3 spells CASSPQQGDEKLFF. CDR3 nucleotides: TGCGCCAGCAGCCCGCAACAGGGGGATGAAAAACTGTTTTTT.

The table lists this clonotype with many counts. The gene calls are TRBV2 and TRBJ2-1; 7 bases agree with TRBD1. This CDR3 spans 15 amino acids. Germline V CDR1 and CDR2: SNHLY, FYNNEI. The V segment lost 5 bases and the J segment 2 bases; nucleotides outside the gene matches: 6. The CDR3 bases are TGTGCCAGCAGTACGGGACAGTTAACCTACAATGAGCAGTTCTTC. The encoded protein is CASSTGQLTYNEQFF.

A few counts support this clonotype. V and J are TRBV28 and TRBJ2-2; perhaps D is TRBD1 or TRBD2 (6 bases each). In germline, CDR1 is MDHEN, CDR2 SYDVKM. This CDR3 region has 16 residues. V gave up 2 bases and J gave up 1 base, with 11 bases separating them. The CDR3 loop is CASSLQGRGNTGELFF. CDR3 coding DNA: TGTGCCAGCAGTTTACAGGGGCGGGGGAACACCGGGGAGCTGTTTTTT.

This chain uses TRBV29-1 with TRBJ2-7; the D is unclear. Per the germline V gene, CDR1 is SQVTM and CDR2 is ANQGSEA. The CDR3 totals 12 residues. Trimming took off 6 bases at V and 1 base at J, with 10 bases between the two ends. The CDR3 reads CSVAGLSYEQYF. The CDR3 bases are TGCAGCGTCGCTGGCTTATCCTACGAGCAGTACTTC.

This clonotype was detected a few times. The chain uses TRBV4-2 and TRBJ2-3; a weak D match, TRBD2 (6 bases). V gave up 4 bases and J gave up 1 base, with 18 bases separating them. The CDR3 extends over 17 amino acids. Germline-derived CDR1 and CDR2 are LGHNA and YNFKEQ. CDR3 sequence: CASSLSGLRPGTDTQYF. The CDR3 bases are TGTGCCAGCAGCCTCTCGGGACTCCGTCCAGGCACAGATACGCAGTATTTT.

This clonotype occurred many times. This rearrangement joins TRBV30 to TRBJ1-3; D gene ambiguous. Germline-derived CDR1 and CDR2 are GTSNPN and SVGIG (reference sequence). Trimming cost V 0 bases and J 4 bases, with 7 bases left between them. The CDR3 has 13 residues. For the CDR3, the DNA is TGTGCCTGGAGTGTCTCGGGAGGAAACACCATATATTTT. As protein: CAWSVSGGNTIYF. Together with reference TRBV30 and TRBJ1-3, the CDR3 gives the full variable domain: SQTIHQWPATLVQPVGSPLSLECTVEGTSNPNLYWYRQAAGRGLQLLFYSVGIGQISSEVPQNLSASRPQDRQFILSSKKLLLSDSGFYLCAWSVSGGNTIYFGEGSWLTVV.

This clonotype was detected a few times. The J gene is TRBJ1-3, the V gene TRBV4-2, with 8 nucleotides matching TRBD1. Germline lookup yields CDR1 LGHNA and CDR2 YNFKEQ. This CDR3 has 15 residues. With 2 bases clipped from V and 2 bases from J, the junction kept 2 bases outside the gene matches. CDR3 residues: CASSQMTGAGNTIYF. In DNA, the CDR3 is TGTGCCAGCAGCCAAATGACAGGGGCTGGAAACACCATATATTTT.

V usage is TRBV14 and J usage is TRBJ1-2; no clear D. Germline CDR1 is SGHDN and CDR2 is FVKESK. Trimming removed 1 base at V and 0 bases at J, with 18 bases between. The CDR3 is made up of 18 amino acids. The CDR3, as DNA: TGTGCCAGCAGCCAAGGTCCCGGGTTTTGGGGAGCTAACTATGGCTACACCTTC. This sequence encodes CASSQGPGFWGANYGYTF.

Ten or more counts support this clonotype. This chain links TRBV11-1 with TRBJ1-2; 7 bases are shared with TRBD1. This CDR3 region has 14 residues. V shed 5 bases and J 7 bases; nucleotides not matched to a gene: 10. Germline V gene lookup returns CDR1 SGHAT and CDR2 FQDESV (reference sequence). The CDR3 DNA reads TGTGCCAGCAGCCCACTGACAGGGCTGCCTGGCTACACCTTC. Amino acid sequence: CASSPLTGLPGYTF.

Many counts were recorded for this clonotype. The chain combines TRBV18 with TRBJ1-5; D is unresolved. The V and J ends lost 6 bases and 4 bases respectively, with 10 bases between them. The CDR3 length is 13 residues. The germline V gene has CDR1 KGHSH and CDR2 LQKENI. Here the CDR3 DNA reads TGTGCCAGCTCGCTTAAGGAGAATCAGCCCCAGCATTTT. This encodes CASSLKENQPQHF.

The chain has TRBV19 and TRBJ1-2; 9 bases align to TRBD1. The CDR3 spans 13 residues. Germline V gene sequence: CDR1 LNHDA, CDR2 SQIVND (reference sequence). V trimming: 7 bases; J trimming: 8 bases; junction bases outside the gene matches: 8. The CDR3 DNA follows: TGTGCCAGTATAGGGACAGGGTCTTACGGCTACACCTTC. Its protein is CASIGTGSYGYTF.

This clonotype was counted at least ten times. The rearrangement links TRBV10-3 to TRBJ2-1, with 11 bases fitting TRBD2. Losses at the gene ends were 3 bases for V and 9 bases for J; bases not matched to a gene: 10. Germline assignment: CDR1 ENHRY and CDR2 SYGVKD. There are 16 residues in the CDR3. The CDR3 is CAISDLTSGRLSEQFF. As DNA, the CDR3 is TGTGCCATCAGTGACCTTACTAGCGGGAGACTCAGTGAGCAGTTCTTC.

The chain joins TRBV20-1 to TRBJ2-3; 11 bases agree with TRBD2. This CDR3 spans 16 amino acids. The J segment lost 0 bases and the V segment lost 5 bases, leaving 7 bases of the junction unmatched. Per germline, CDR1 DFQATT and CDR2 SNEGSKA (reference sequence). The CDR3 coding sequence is TGCAGTGCTGGACTGACTAGCGGGACGAGCACAGATACGCAGTATTTT. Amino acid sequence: CSAGLTSGTSTDTQYF.

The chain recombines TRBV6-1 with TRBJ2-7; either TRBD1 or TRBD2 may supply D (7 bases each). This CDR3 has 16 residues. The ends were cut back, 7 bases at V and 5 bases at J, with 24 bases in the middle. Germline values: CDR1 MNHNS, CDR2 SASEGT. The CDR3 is CASTTLTSGGGDEQYF. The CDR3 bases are TGTGCCAGCACCACTTTAACATCAGGGGGGGGCGACGAGCAGTACTTC.

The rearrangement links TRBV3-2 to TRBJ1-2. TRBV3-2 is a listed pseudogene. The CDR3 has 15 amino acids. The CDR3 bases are TGTGCCAGCAGCCAAGGTAGCGGGATTAGTTGTTTCTACACCTTC. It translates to CASSQGSGISCFYTF.

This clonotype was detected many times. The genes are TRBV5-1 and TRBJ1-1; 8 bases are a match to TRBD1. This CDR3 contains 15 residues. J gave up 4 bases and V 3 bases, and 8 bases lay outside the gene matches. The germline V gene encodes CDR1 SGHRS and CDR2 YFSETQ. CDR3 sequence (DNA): TGCGCCAGCAGCTCAGAGACAGGGGTGGGCACTGAAGCTTTCTTT. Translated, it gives CASSSETGVGTEAFF.

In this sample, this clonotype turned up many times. In DNA form, the CDR3 reads TGCAGTGCTAGAGATCAGGACAGTAGCTCCTACGAGCAGTACTTC. It is translated as CSARDQDSSSYEQYF. This chain joins TRBV20-1 and TRBJ2-7; D perhaps matches TRBD1 (6 bases). CDR1 and CDR2 from the germline V gene are DFQATT and SNEGSKA (reference sequence). The germline V and J ends were trimmed by 0 bases and 0 bases, with 12 bases remaining between them. CDR3 length: 15 amino acids.

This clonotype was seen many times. CDR3 region: CASSLTPLDTQYF. The CDR3 nucleotides are TGTGCCAGCAGTTTAACCCCCTTGGATACGCAGTATTTT. The chain recombines TRBV27 with TRBJ2-3; D unresolved. CDR3 size: 13 residues. V lost 2 bases to trimming and J lost 6 bases, with 9 bases between them. Germline-derived CDR1 and CDR2 are MNHEY and SMNVEV (reference sequence).